Below are 9 T cell receptor beta chains sequenced from a single sample in a study of T cell clones after liver transplantation. Method: immunoSEQ multiplex PCR; TCRdb's copy keeps in-frame clones and lacks some. The sample has about 33,000 clones, around 94% seen once. Sequenced here: CD8+ T cells from blood, sampled 12 months after liver transplant. These receptors originate from a human patient who received a liver transplant. Some T cells may be the graft donor's.

This clone has only a few counts. The chain couples TRBV7-8 to TRBJ2-2; 9 bases match TRBD1. Germline lookup yields CDR1 SGHVS and CDR2 FQNEAQ. The CDR3 extends over 16 amino acids. V gave up 7 bases and J gave up 7 bases; unmatched junction bases: 13. In nucleotides, the CDR3 is TGTGCCAGCATCCCAACAGGGACAGGGTCGATCGGGGAGCTGTTTTTT. This codes for CASIPTGTGSIGELFF.

This chain uses TRBV28 with TRBJ1-5; 8 bases line up with TRBD1. V lost 7 bases to trimming and J lost 7 bases; unmatched junction nucleotides: 9. The germline CDR1 and CDR2 sequences are MDHEN and SYDVKM. CDR3 length equals 14 residues. In nucleotides, the CDR3 is TGTGCCAGCACCCCGGACAGGGTATACCAGCCCCAGCATTTT. This codes for CASTPDRVYQPQHF.

The V gene is TRBV7-9, the J gene TRBJ2-7, with 8 bases lining up with TRBD2. The CDR3 loop spans 16 amino acids. With 1 base clipped from V and 5 bases from J, the junction kept 10 bases outside the gene matches. CDR1 and CDR2 from the germline V gene are SEHNR and FQNEAQ (reference sequence). CDR3 DNA: TGTGCCAGCAGCTTAGTAGGGGCGGGGGGTCGCCACGAGCAGTACTTC. Residues: CASSLVGAGGRHEQYF. Combining the CDR3 with reference TRBV7-9 and TRBJ2-7 gives the whole variable domain DTGVSQNPRHKITKRGQNVTFRCDPISEHNRLYWYRQTLGQGPEFLTYFQNEAQLEKSRLLSDRFSAERPKGSFSTLEIQRTEQGDSAMYLCASSLVGAGGRHEQYFGPGTRLTVT.

This chain links TRBV2 with TRBJ2-1; 9 bases agree with TRBD1. With 6 bases clipped from V and 7 bases from J, the junction kept 13 bases outside the gene matches. The CDR3 contains 16 residues. The germline V gene encodes CDR1 SNHLY and CDR2 FYNNEI. The CDR3 nucleotides read TGTGCCAGCAGCCCTGAATGGAACAGGGGGCAGAATGAGCAGTTCTTC. This encodes CASSPEWNRGQNEQFF.

The J gene is TRBJ1-1, the V gene TRBV30; D unresolved. The length of the CDR3 is 14 residues. The V and J ends lost 0 bases and 3 bases respectively, with 11 bases between them. Germline V gives CDR1 GTSNPN, CDR2 SVGIG (reference sequence). This CDR3 reads CAWSVLGSYTEAFF. The CDR3 nucleotides read TGTGCCTGGAGTGTATTGGGCAGCTACACTGAAGCTTTCTTT.

The chain couples TRBV2 to TRBJ1-3, with D possibly matching TRBD1 (6 bases). Germline V gives CDR1 SNHLY, CDR2 FYNNEI. This CDR3 contains 16 residues. The V and J ends lost 3 bases and 4 bases respectively, with 16 bases between them. The chain's CDR3 is CASSDPQGQLGNTIYF. CDR3 coding DNA: TGTGCCAGCAGTGATCCGCAGGGGCAGCTGGGAAACACCATATATTTT. Combining the CDR3 with reference TRBV2 and TRBJ1-3 gives the whole variable domain EPEVTQTPSHQVTQMGQEVILRCVPISNHLYFYWYRQILGQKVEFLVSFYNNEISEKSEIFDDQFSVERPDGSNFTLKIRSTKLEDSAMYFCASSDPQGQLGNTIYFGEGSWLTVV.

The chain couples TRBV27 to TRBJ1-5; D ambiguous. Trimming removed 0 bases at V and 4 bases at J, with 4 bases between. There are 13 residues in the CDR3. Germline V gene data show CDR1 as MNHEY and CDR2 as SMNVEV (reference sequence). CDR3 sequence reads: CASSLSINQPQHF. DNA for the CDR3: TGTGCCAGCAGTTTATCCATTAATCAGCCCCAGCATTTT.

This clone was found once. The chain employs TRBV5-6 and TRBJ1-2, with 10 bases fitting TRBD1. Trimming removed 3 bases from V and 8 bases from J; junction bases left unmatched: 7. Per germline, CDR1 SGHDT and CDR2 YYEEEE. The CDR3 contains 14 residues. The chain's CDR3 is CASSSGTGVIGYTF. The CDR3 region has the DNA TGTGCCAGCAGCTCCGGGACAGGGGTGATCGGCTACACCTTC.

The chain links TRBV4-1 to TRBJ2-3; 10 nucleotides agree with TRBD1. In germline, CDR1 is MGHRA, CDR2 YSYEKL. J lost 5 bases, V lost 4 bases, and 12 bases had no gene match. The CDR3 runs to 17 residues. The CDR3 bases are TGCGCCAGCAGCCCCCAAGGGACAGGGGAGCATCAAGATACGCAGTATTTT. Its protein is CASSPQGTGEHQDTQYF.